This T cell receptor (beta chain) was documented in a study of blood T cell repertoires in COVID-19 (dated by TCRdb to 2020 to 2022). Regarding the complete study: Collaborator samples came from the United States, Italy and Spain and covered acute and convalescent phases of COVID-19. The material from the prospective study consisted of cDNA or gDNA derived from T cells, B-cell-depleted T cells, or PBMCs. Where available, HLA class I and class II types were taken from metadata supplied by the sample provider and were not determined by assay-based typing. The repertoires were released in a freely available public database intended as a resource for research on the immune response to SARS-CoV-2. The dataset comprised deeply sampled blood TCRbeta repertoires from subjects exposed to, actively infected with, or recovered from COVID-19. Samples were obtained from the ongoing ImmuneRACE study (first 160 participants) and from over a thousand subjects provided by 6 global collaborators. The sample metadata nearly always contained a de-identified subject ID, COVID-19 status, age in years and sex. Results and caveats for the whole study, not just this receptor: The amount of clinical and demographic metadata varied by source and participant and was provided uncurated.

The immunoSEQ Assay, a bias-controlled multiplex PCR, was used to amplify TCRbeta CDR3 regions from genomic DNA. In the paper's pipeline: The number of nucleated cells in each sample was estimated by amplification of reference gene primers within the assay. Sequence reads were collapsed and filtered to measure the absolute abundance of every unique TCRbeta CDR3 rearrangement. For each sample, productive Simpson clonality was calculated as the square root of Simpson's diversity index over productive rearrangements. TCRdb obtained this table from immuneACCESS and retained in-frame rearrangements with V and J assigned. These tables miss some clones; where compared with another copy, unresolved V genes account for less than half of the shortfall, and the remainder is unexplained. V and J calls and clone size are given by that table; D and trimming were obtained from the DNA. This sample gives about 300,000 clones in total; roughly 91% of them show up just once. The top ten constitute about 2% of the sample.

Reading from cysteine to phenylalanine, the CDR3 counts 15 amino acids. Only the CDR3 portion is preserved as DNA: 45 bases, with reading frame beginning at the first base. Trimming takes 2 bases off V and 5 bases off J; junction bases not matched to a gene: 6. For CDR1 and CDR2, the germline V gene (reference sequence) lists GTSNPN and SVGIG. On this clone: The clone's antigen remains unknown. Base qualities are not at hand, and no much larger clone is one base apart.

One collaborating source in Seattle enrolled patients during active infection and followed them longitudinally through the course of disease. Each collaborating institution followed its own protocols to collect whole blood in K2EDTA tubes. Collaborator samples were shipped for TCRbeta analysis as frozen whole blood, isolated PBMCs, or DNA extracted from either sample type. The sequencing input was peripheral blood. The receptor was isolated from a woman aged 25 to 39 with COVID-19, enrolled during active disease. The chain is made from TRBV30 and TRBJ2-3; TRBD1 lines up with 11 middle nucleotides. In nucleotide form, the sequence is TGTGCCTGGAGTCTAGGACAGGGGGCCCAAGATACGCAGTATTTT. Its protein is CAWSLGQGAQDTQYF.